Below, 18 T cell receptor beta chains from the same sample are listed, as sequenced in a study of cytomegalovirus exposure and HLA in healthy donors. The PCR ran on 60 Vbeta and 13 Jbeta primers. Repertoires were generated with immunoSEQ multiplex PCR, while TCRdb's copy carries only in-frame clones and drops some. Among around 150,000 clones listed, about 72% were seen once. Sequences were obtained from PBMCs. The receptors originated from a man aged 35-49 years in good health and CMV-seronegative.

The V gene is TRBV6-1, the J gene TRBJ1-1; the D is unclear. Germline V lookup: CDR1 MNHNS, CDR2 SASEGT. The CDR3 has 12 residues. V was trimmed by 6 bases and J by 1 base, leaving 6 bases between them. DNA for the CDR3: TGTGCCAGCAGCAGACAGAACACTGAAGCTTTCTTT. Amino acid sequence: CASSRQNTEAFF.

The gene calls are TRBV5-8 and TRBJ1-2; possibly TRBD1 for D (5 bases). This CDR3 spans 15 amino acids. Germline V lookup: CDR1 SGHTS, CDR2 YDEGEE. The V gene lost 1 base and the J gene lost 4 bases, with 14 bases spanning the gap. DNA of the CDR3: TGTGCCAGCAGCTTGCGGCCAGGGTACACCTATGGCTACACCTTC. Translating it yields CASSLRPGYTYGYTF. Using reference TRBV5-8 and TRBJ1-2 for the parts outside the CDR3, the full variable domain is EAGVTQSPTHLIKTRGQQATLRCSPISGHTSVYWYQQALGLGLQFLLWYDEGEERNRGNFPPRFSGRQFPNYSSELNVNALELEDSALYLCASSLRPGYTYGYTFGSGTRLTVV.

The gene calls are TRBV4-3 and TRBJ2-7, with 7 positions matching TRBD2. The CDR3 covers 15 residues. Germline trimming cut 1 base from V and 2 bases from J; bases unmatched to any gene: 5. CDR1 is LGHNA, CDR2 YSLEER, per germline. DNA for the CDR3: TGCGCCAGCAGCCAAGGGACTAGTTATGCCTACGAGCAGTACTTC. This encodes CASSQGTSYAYEQYF.

The chain joins TRBV10-3 to TRBJ2-7; 9 bases agree with TRBD1. CDR1 is ENHRY, CDR2 SYGVKD, per germline. The CDR3 contains 16 residues. J lost 0 bases, V lost 6 bases, and 9 bases had no gene match. In nucleotides, the CDR3 is TGTGCCATCAGCGAACAGGGGGCTGAGATCTCCTACGAGCAGTACTTC. It translates to CAISEQGAEISYEQYF.

The chain is built from TRBV11-2 and TRBJ1-2; perhaps TRBD1 as D (5 bases). This CDR3 spans 13 amino acids. Germline CDR1 is SGHAT and CDR2 is FQNNGV. Trimming took 5 bases from V and 10 from J, leaving 17 bases between them. CDR3 sequence reads: CASSTYTGYDYTF. CDR3 sequence (DNA): TGTGCCAGCAGCACCTATACAGGTTACGACTACACCTTC.

This clone was detected a few times. The chain links TRBV11-2 to TRBJ1-6; D is possibly TRBD1 (6 bases). This CDR3 is built from 16 residues. V was trimmed by 5 bases and J by 4 bases, leaving 15 bases between them. Germline values: CDR1 SGHAT, CDR2 FQNNGV. CDR3 loop: CASSPTRTDYNSPLHF. The CDR3 coding sequence is TGTGCCAGCAGCCCCACCCGGACAGATTATAATTCACCCCTCCACTTT. The full variable domain, rest sourced from reference TRBV11-2 and TRBJ1-6, is EAGVAQSPRYKIIEKRQSVAFWCNPISGHATLYWYQQILGQGPKLLIQFQNNGVVDDSQLPKDRFSAERLKGVDSTLKIQPAKLEDSAVYLCASSPTRTDYNSPLHFGNGTRLTVT.

The V gene is TRBV14, the J gene TRBJ2-7; D call uncertain. The CDR3 runs to 13 residues. The germline V gene has CDR1 SGHDN and CDR2 FVKESK. V was clipped by 3 bases and J by 4 bases, with 10 bases between them. The CDR3 bases are TGTGCCAGCAGCCAGGTGACGCGGTACGAGCAGTACTTC. Translation: CASSQVTRYEQYF.

V usage is TRBV7-7 and J usage is TRBJ2-2, with 7 positions matching TRBD1. Germline V gene data show CDR1 as SSHAT and CDR2 as FNYEAQ (reference sequence). The CDR3 spans 14 residues. The J segment lost 6 bases and the V segment lost 5 bases, leaving 6 bases of the junction unmatched. CDR3 nucleotide sequence: TGTGCCAGCAGCCCGCGACAGGGATCCGGGGAGCTGTTTTTT. Translated: CASSPRQGSGELFF.

V is TRBV15 and J is TRBJ1-5, with TRBD1 identical over 10 bases. V was pared by 5 bases and J by 4 bases, with 8 bases of the junction left unmatched. The CDR3 is 16 amino acids. Germline V gene lookup returns CDR1 LNHNV and CDR2 YYDKDF (reference sequence). CDR3 region: CATSGYGTGENQPQHF. DNA for the CDR3: TGTGCCACCAGCGGGTATGGGACAGGGGAGAATCAGCCCCAGCATTTT.

The chain recombines TRBV28 with TRBJ2-3; no reliable D call. From germline, CDR1 is MDHEN and CDR2 SYDVKM. The CDR3 contains 14 residues. V was trimmed by 7 bases and J by 0 bases, leaving 11 bases between them. CDR3 nucleotide sequence: TGTGCCAGCACTGTCGCGTCTAGCACAGATACGCAGTATTTT. Translated: CASTVASSTDTQYF.

The genes are TRBV5-6 and TRBJ1-5; D possibly corresponds to TRBD1 (5 bases). Germline V gene lookup returns CDR1 SGHDT and CDR2 YYEEEE. The V gene lost 0 bases and the J gene lost 2 bases, with 12 bases spanning the gap. The CDR3 is 16 amino acids. This CDR3 is CASSLGGGRGNQPQHF. The CDR3 nucleotides read TGTGCCAGCAGCTTGGGCGGGGGACGCGGCAATCAGCCCCAGCATTTT.

The rearrangement joins TRBV29-1 to TRBJ2-2; D gene unclear. The CDR3 is 13 amino acids. The germline V gene encodes CDR1 SQVTM and CDR2 ANQGSEA. The V end was cut by 1 base, the J end by 1 base, with 4 bases between. The CDR3 coding sequence is TGCAGCGTTGAAGTTAAGAACACCGGGGAGCTGTTTTTT. Amino acid sequence: CSVEVKNTGELFF.

This clone was seen more than once but under ten times. This chain links TRBV29-1 with TRBJ1-2; D not certain. Germline lookup yields CDR1 SQVTM and CDR2 ANQGSEA. The germline V and J ends were trimmed by 3 bases and 1 base, with 9 bases remaining between them. The CDR3 is 13 amino acids. CDR3 loop: CSVDHGLNYGYTF. CDR3 DNA sequence: TGCAGCGTTGACCACGGACTTAACTATGGCTACACCTTC.

This chain uses TRBV4-2 with TRBJ2-7; D possibly corresponds to TRBD1 (6 bases). V was pared by 1 base and J by 3 bases, with 13 bases between. The germline V gene has CDR1 LGHNA and CDR2 YNFKEQ. The CDR3 runs to 15 residues. The CDR3 spells CASSQVQGEGYEQYF. The DNA for the CDR3 is TGTGCCAGCAGCCAAGTACAGGGAGAAGGCTACGAGCAGTACTTC.

The chain uses TRBV4-1 and TRBJ2-1; 7 bases align to TRBD2. The CDR3 totals 17 residues. V dropped 0 bases and J dropped 2; count of bases not matched to a gene: 7. Germline CDR1 and CDR2: MGHRA and YSYEKL. CDR3 in DNA: TGCGCCAGCAGCCAAGATTGGGGGAGGGCCGCCTACAATGAGCAGTTCTTC. It yields the protein CASSQDWGRAAYNEQFF.

The table lists this clone with a few counts. The chain is built from TRBV5-1 and TRBJ1-4, with 11 bases matching TRBD1. V lost 4 bases to trimming and J lost 6 bases; unmatched junction nucleotides: 2. CDR3 length equals 14 residues. Germline CDR1 is SGHRS and CDR2 is YFSETQ. The CDR3, as DNA: TGCGCCAGCAGCCCGGGACAGGGGGATGAAAAACTGTTTTTT. Amino acid sequence: CASSPGQGDEKLFF.

The rearrangement links TRBV7-6 to TRBJ1-6, with TRBD1 identical over 8 bases. The ends lost 4 bases at V and 7 bases at J; junction bases unmatched: 3. This CDR3 has 14 residues. Germline V gene data show CDR1 as SGHVS and CDR2 as FNYEAQ. The DNA of the CDR3 is TGTGCCAGCAGCTCCGGGACAGGAAATTCACCCCTCCACTTT. It translates to CASSSGTGNSPLHF.

CDR3 protein: CASSSPGKDEQYF. The CDR3 nucleotides are TGTGCCAGCAGTTCCCCAGGAAAGGACGAGCAGTACTTC. The V call is TRBV28, the J call TRBJ2-7; no definite D call. From germline, CDR1 is MDHEN and CDR2 SYDVKM. With 4 bases removed from V and 5 bases from J, the gap between germline ends came to 12 bases. The CDR3 is made up of 13 amino acids.